Listed here are 28 T cell receptor beta chains from one sample, sequenced in a study of blood T cell repertoires in COVID-19. Profiling relied on immunoSEQ multiplex PCR, and the TCRdb table lists in-frame clones only, not all of them. The table has about 49,000 clones, roughly nine tenths seen once. The specimen sequenced was peripheral blood. Every receptor here comes from a man between 40 and 49 years old with active COVID-19.

V gene TRBV28 combines with J gene TRBJ2-1, with TRBD2 matching 11 bases. Germline-derived CDR1 and CDR2 are MDHEN and SYDVKM. The CDR3 runs 17 residues. Trimming removed 5 bases from V and 7 bases from J; junction bases left unmatched: 13. DNA of the CDR3: TGTGCCAGCAGTCCCGCCTCACTAGCGGGAGAAGGTAATGAGCAGTTCTTC. Amino acid sequence: CASSPASLAGEGNEQFF.

The V call is TRBV7-9, the J call TRBJ2-1, with 10 nucleotides matching TRBD2. The CDR3 has 15 residues. V lost 7 bases and J lost 8; bases outside the gene matches: 11. CDR1 SEHNR and CDR2 FQNEAQ come from the germline V gene (reference sequence). The CDR3 DNA follows: TGTGCCAGCAACGACCTGGCTAGCGGGAGTGATGAGCAGTTCTTC. Amino acids: CASNDLASGSDEQFF.

The chain combines TRBV9 with TRBJ2-3, with TRBD2 matching over 13 bases. The junction had 6 bases not matched to a gene; V was cut back by 0 bases and J by 2 bases. This CDR3 has 18 amino acids. Germline lookup yields CDR1 SGDLS and CDR2 YYNGEE. The CDR3 is CASSVATSGRLFTDTQYF. CDR3 in DNA: TGTGCCAGCAGCGTAGCGACTAGCGGGAGGTTATTCACAGATACGCAGTATTTT. The full variable domain, with the rest looked up from reference TRBV9 and TRBJ2-3, is DSGVTQTPKHLITATGQRVTLRCSPRSGDLSVYWYQQSLDQGLQFLIQYYNGEERAKGNILERFSAQQFPDLHSELNLSSLELGDSALYFCASSVATSGRLFTDTQYFGPGTRLTVL.

This clone came up once. This chain uses TRBV28 with TRBJ2-1; 8 bases agree with TRBD1. The CDR3 sequence is 17 residues long. The junction had 11 bases not matched to a gene; V was cut back by 2 bases and J by 5 bases. Looked up from germline, CDR1 is MDHEN and CDR2 is SYDVKM. CDR3 residues: CASSLTQGAIGHNEQFF. In DNA, the CDR3 is TGTGCCAGCAGTTTAACCCAGGGGGCAATCGGACACAATGAGCAGTTCTTC.

This sequence joins TRBV10-2 and TRBJ2-2; 12 positions match TRBD2. This CDR3 is 16 amino acids long. V was pared by 3 bases and J by 5 bases, with 4 bases of the junction left unmatched. Germline lookup yields CDR1 WSHSY and CDR2 SAAADI. CDR3 residues: CASSDPTSGRTGELFF. As DNA, the CDR3 is TGCGCCAGCAGTGACCCGACTAGCGGGAGAACCGGGGAGCTGTTTTTT.

This rearrangement joins TRBV5-5 to TRBJ1-2; no clear D gene. Trimming pared 4 bases from V and 4 bases from J, leaving 8 bases between. CDR3 length: 12 amino acids. Germline V gene sequence: CDR1 SGHKS, CDR2 YYEKEE (reference sequence). CDR3 residues: CASSRDSYGYTF. Written as DNA, the CDR3 is TGTGCCAGCAGCCGGGATTCCTATGGCTACACCTTC.

This chain joins TRBV18 and TRBJ2-1; 7 bases are a match to TRBD2. CDR3 length: 14 amino acids. The J segment lost 4 bases and the V segment lost 2 bases, leaving 2 bases of the junction unmatched. CDR1 is KGHSH and CDR2 is LQKENI in the germline V gene. The CDR3 sequence: CASSPVGGYNEQFF. CDR3 nucleotides: TGTGCCAGCTCACCAGTGGGAGGGTACAATGAGCAGTTCTTC. Based on the CDR3 plus reference TRBV18 and TRBJ2-1, the full variable domain is NAGVMQNPRHLVRRRGQEARLRCSPMKGHSHVYWYRQLPEEGLKFMVYLQKENIIDESGMPKERFSAEFPKEGPSILRIQQVVRGDSAAYFCASSPVGGYNEQFFGPGTRLTVL.

The CDR3: CASSLGLNQPQHF. The CDR3 DNA follows: TGTGCCAGCAGCTTAGGACTCAATCAGCCCCAGCATTTT. V gene TRBV7-9 combines with J gene TRBJ1-5; the D is unclear. Trimming took off 1 base at V and 3 bases at J, with 4 bases between the two ends. The germline V gene has CDR1 SEHNR and CDR2 FQNEAQ (reference sequence). This CDR3 region has 13 residues.

The genes are TRBV10-3 and TRBJ1-5, with TRBD1 matching over 8 bases. From germline, CDR1 is ENHRY and CDR2 SYGVKD. There are 13 residues in the CDR3. V dropped 7 bases and J dropped 4; count of bases not matched to a gene: 3. Here the CDR3 DNA reads TGTGCCATCAAACAGGGGGTGAATCAGCCCCAGCATTTT. This translates into CAIKQGVNQPQHF.

The chain uses TRBV5-4 and TRBJ2-7; TRBD1 agrees at 7 bases. The V gene's germline CDR1 is SGHNT and CDR2 YYREEE (reference sequence). V trimming: 2 bases; J trimming: 5 bases; junction bases outside the gene matches: 4. CDR3 length: 13 residues. The CDR3 is CASSLSTGNEQYF. The CDR3 nucleotides are TGTGCCAGCAGCTTATCGACAGGGAACGAGCAGTACTTC. The entire variable domain, with the rest obtained from reference TRBV5-4 and TRBJ2-7, is as follows: ETGVTQSPTHLIKTRGQQVTLRCSSQSGHNTVSWYQQALGQGPQFIFQYYREEENGRGNFPPRFSGLQFPNYSSELNVNALELDDSALYLCASSLSTGNEQYFGPGTRLTVT.

J is TRBJ2-1 and V is TRBV27; TRBD2 might be the D (6 bases). CDR3 length: 14 amino acids. V lost 6 bases, J lost 0 bases, and 9 bases lay in between. Per germline, CDR1 MNHEY and CDR2 SMNVEV (reference sequence). The CDR3, as DNA: TGTGCCAGCAGGGAGGGGAGCTCCTACAATGAGCAGTTCTTC. Translating it yields CASREGSSYNEQFF.

V and J are TRBV18 and TRBJ1-1, with D unclear. The CDR3 spans 13 residues. Germline CDR1 and CDR2: KGHSH and LQKENI. The V and J ends lost 2 bases and 2 bases respectively, with 6 bases between them. In nucleotides, the CDR3 is TGTGCCAGCTCACCAGGAGTTAACACTGAAGCTTTCTTT. Its protein is CASSPGVNTEAFF.

The CDR3 DNA reads TGTGCCAGCAGGCAGCCCACTAGCTCCTATAATTCACCCCTCCACTTT. Its translation: CASRQPTSSYNSPLHF. The chain combines TRBV2 with TRBJ1-6; no firm D call. The germline CDR1 and CDR2 sequences are SNHLY and FYNNEI. Trimming stripped 6 bases from V and 0 bases from J, with 12 bases between. The CDR3 has 16 amino acids.

The rearrangement uses TRBV3-1 (or the pseudogene TRBV3-2) and TRBJ1-2, with D possibly TRBD1 on 6 matching bases. The CDR3 contains 16 residues. Germline-derived CDR1 and CDR2 are LGHDT and YNNKEL (reference sequence). The V end was cut by 0 bases, the J end by 3 bases, with 14 bases between. CDR3 DNA sequence: TGTGCCAGCAGCCAAGACCACAGGGCGTCTCACTATGGCTACACCTTC. It is translated as CASSQDHRASHYGYTF.

The V and J genes are TRBV28 and TRBJ1-6, with 7 bases matching TRBD1. The CDR3 sequence is 17 residues long. The J segment lost 8 bases and the V segment lost 3 bases, leaving 13 bases of the junction unmatched. Germline values: CDR1 MDHEN, CDR2 SYDVKM. CDR3 nucleotide sequence: TGTGCCAGCAGTTTGGTATACGACAGGGTCGGTGATTCACCCCTCCACTTT. Its translation: CASSLVYDRVGDSPLHF. Variable domain in full (rest from reference TRBV28 and TRBJ1-6): DVKVTQSSRYLVKRTGEKVFLECVQDMDHENMFWYRQDPGLGLRLIYFSYDVKMKEKGDIPEGYSVSREKKERFSLILESASTNQTSMYLCASSLVYDRVGDSPLHFGNGTRLTVT.

There are a few counts of this clone. The CDR3 DNA follows: TGTGCCAGCAGCGAGCGGGCCTACGAGCAGTACTTC. Protein: CASSERAYEQYF. V is TRBV21-1 and J is TRBJ2-7; TRBD2 is the table's D call and was not checked against the DNA. TRBV21-1 is annotated as a pseudogene. This CDR3 is built from 12 residues.

This chain links TRBV9 with TRBJ1-4; 7 bases match TRBD1. Germline V gene data show CDR1 as SGDLS and CDR2 as YYNGEE. The V segment lost 0 bases and the J segment 5 bases; nucleotides outside the gene matches: 4. The CDR3 extends over 15 amino acids. The CDR3 DNA reads TGTGCCAGCAGCGTAGCGACAGGGCCCAATGAAAAACTGTTTTTT. This translates into CASSVATGPNEKLFF.

This chain connects TRBV19 to TRBJ1-2; 8 bases match TRBD1. V trimming: 5 bases; J trimming: 6 bases; junction bases outside the gene matches: 17. The germline CDR1 and CDR2 sequences are LNHDA and SQIVND (reference sequence). The CDR3 runs 17 residues. The CDR3 loop is CASSFSGTGKFDDGYTF. CDR3 DNA: TGTGCCAGTAGTTTCTCCGGGACAGGCAAATTTGATGATGGCTACACCTTC.

This rearrangement joins TRBV7-8 to TRBJ2-7, with D possibly matching TRBD2 (6 bases). This CDR3 spans 16 amino acids. V was clipped by 2 bases and J by 0 bases, with 14 bases between them. Germline lookup yields CDR1 SGHVS and CDR2 FQNEAQ. The chain's CDR3 is CASSLSTGTASYEQYF. The CDR3 DNA follows: TGTGCCAGCAGCTTAAGCACCGGGACTGCCTCCTACGAGCAGTACTTC.

Here the CDR3 reads CAISELQGADTEAFF. The CDR3 DNA is TGTGCCATCAGTGAGTTACAGGGGGCCGACACTGAAGCTTTCTTT. This chain uses TRBV10-3 with TRBJ1-1; TRBD1 agrees at 9 bases. This CDR3 spans 15 amino acids. Per the germline V gene, CDR1 is ENHRY and CDR2 is SYGVKD. V gave up 1 base and J gave up 3 bases; unmatched junction bases: 3.

The chain recombines TRBV27 with TRBJ2-1, with 9 positions matching TRBD2. Germline trimming cut 5 bases from V and 8 bases from J; bases unmatched to any gene: 4. The CDR3 length is 13 residues. The germline gives CDR1 MNHEY, CDR2 SMNVEV (reference sequence). CDR3 in DNA: TGTGCCAGCAGTCTGATAGCGGGAGATGAGCAGTTCTTC. It specifies CASSLIAGDEQFF.

J is TRBJ2-7 and V is TRBV7-3, with 7 positions matching TRBD1. In germline, CDR1 is SGHTA, CDR2 FQGTGA. The V segment lost 5 bases and the J segment 3 bases; nucleotides outside the gene matches: 10. This CDR3 comprises 15 residues. CDR3 coding DNA: TGTGCCAGCAGCCCGTACCGGGACAGCGTCTACGAGCAGTACTTC. Translation gives CASSPYRDSVYEQYF.

This chain links TRBV27 with TRBJ2-3, with 8 bases identical to TRBD2. The CDR3 extends over 16 amino acids. Trimming took 0 bases from V and 3 from J; bases not matched to a gene: 5. In germline, CDR1 is MNHEY, CDR2 SMNVEV (reference sequence). In nucleotides, the CDR3 is TGTGCCAGCAGTTTATCGCAGCAGCGGGAGACAGATACGCAGTATTTT. This gives the protein CASSLSQQRETDTQYF.

The J gene is TRBJ2-1, the V gene TRBV7-9; 7 nucleotides line up with TRBD2. Germline CDR1 reads SEHNR; CDR2 reads FQNEAQ (reference sequence). The CDR3 has 14 residues. The J segment lost 5 bases and the V segment lost 1 base, leaving 2 bases of the junction unmatched. CDR3 region: CASSLGAGNNEQFF. DNA for the CDR3: TGTGCCAGCAGCTTAGGAGCGGGAAACAATGAGCAGTTCTTC.

V and J are TRBV5-1 and TRBJ2-1; weak D call: TRBD2 (7 bases). The CDR3 consists of 14 residues. Trimming took 0 bases from V and 7 from J, leaving 11 bases between them. Germline-derived CDR1 and CDR2 are SGHRS and YFSETQ. In nucleotides, the CDR3 is TGCGCCAGCAGCTTGGCCAGGGGAGGGAATGAGCAGTTCTTC. It yields the protein CASSLARGGNEQFF.

This rearrangement joins TRBV5-1 to TRBJ1-4; D is unresolved. Germline-derived CDR1 and CDR2 are SGHRS and YFSETQ. The V end lost 4 bases, the J end lost 10 bases, and 20 bases lay between the germline ends. The CDR3 length is 15 residues. The CDR3 sequence is CASSPQVLRPRKLFF. The CDR3 DNA reads as TGCGCCAGCAGCCCGCAGGTCCTGCGCCCCCGAAAACTGTTTTTT.

V usage is TRBV25-1 and J usage is TRBJ2-7; no clear D. The V end was cut by 1 base, the J end by 7 bases, with 20 bases between. CDR1 MGHDK and CDR2 SYGVNS come from the germline V gene. The CDR3 is 16 residues long. Written as DNA, the CDR3 is TGTGCCAGCAGTGAATCCTCCGGTCTCCGTATGCGAGAGCAGTACTTC. It yields the protein CASSESSGLRMREQYF.

The rearrangement uses TRBV3-1 (or the pseudogene TRBV3-2) and TRBJ2-2; 7 nucleotides match TRBD2. With V trimmed by 2 bases and J by 7 bases, 7 bases remained unmatched. CDR3 length: 15 residues. CDR1 is LGHDT, CDR2 YNNKEL, per germline (reference sequence). In DNA form, the CDR3 reads TGTGCCAGCAGCCAACAGGGCGGGAGCTACGGGGAGCTGTTTTTT. Translation: CASSQQGGSYGELFF.